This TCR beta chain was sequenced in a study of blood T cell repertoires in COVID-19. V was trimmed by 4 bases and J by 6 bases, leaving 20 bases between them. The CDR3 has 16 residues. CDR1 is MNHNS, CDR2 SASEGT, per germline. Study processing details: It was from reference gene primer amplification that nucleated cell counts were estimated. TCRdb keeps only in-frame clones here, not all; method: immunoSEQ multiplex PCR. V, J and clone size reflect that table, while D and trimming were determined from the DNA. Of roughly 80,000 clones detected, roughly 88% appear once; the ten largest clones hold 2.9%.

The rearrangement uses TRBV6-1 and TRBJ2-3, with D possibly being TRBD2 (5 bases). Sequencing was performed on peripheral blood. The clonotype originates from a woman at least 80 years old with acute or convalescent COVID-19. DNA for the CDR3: TGTGCCAGCAGTGTTGAATCTAGCACGGTCACCGATACGCAGTATTTT. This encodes CASSVESSTVTDTQYF.